The present entry profiles one T cell receptor beta chain with its context. Its antigen is unknown. Germline is not matched at one junction end, which may reflect a read error. No cell sorting was done before RNA was extracted from the tissue. More than 3 cm separated this lung sample from the edge of the tumor. Between August and November 2014, newly diagnosed, chemotherapy-naive lung cancer patients underwent thoracic surgery in China. This sample stems from a study of tumor and adjacent non-tumor tissue in lung cancer. For the study at large: Histology: 12 adenocarcinoma, a couple of squamous cell carcinoma, 1 small cell lung cancer.

TCRbeta libraries were built with three rounds of nested PCR, modified from ARM-PCR. TCRdb used MiXCR to reprocess the multiplex PCR reads, holding one entry per CDR3 protein. The data hold some 80,000 distinct CDR3 sequences, with about 77% observed a single time. Broader study findings: In normal lung, the top 100 clones were significantly more dominant than in tumor. Compared with tumor, normal lung showed significantly lower TCR diversity.

The origin of this receptor is a woman in her fifties or sixties with non-small cell lung cancer. The sequenced sample consisted of distant non-tumor lung tissue.

CDR3 DNA: TGTGCCAGCAGTAGAACTAGCGGGAGTCACGAGCAATACTTC. Translation: CASSRTSGSHEQYF. The rearrangement uses TRBV28 and TRBJ2-7; 11 positions match TRBD2. This CDR3 comprises 14 residues. The germline V gene has CDR1 MDHEN and CDR2 SYDVKM.